This is a list of T cell receptor beta chains from one sample in a study of cytomegalovirus exposure and HLA in healthy donors. Assay used: immunoSEQ multiplex PCR; TCRdb lists only in-frame clones, some missing. In the table there are under 150,000 clones, 60% to 85% of which are singletons. Input material: PBMCs. The source of these receptors is a male donor in good health and CMV-seropositive. The CDR3 runs from the conserved cysteine through the conserved F or W. The D gene is left open where the match is weak. Some rows mark clone size as missing; the rest say once, few, many or name a class of expanded clone.

CDR3 length | clone size | D gene | J gene | V gene | CDR3 protein | CDR3 DNA
15 | . | TRBD2 | TRBJ2-1 | TRBV15 | CATSTGTSGANEQFF | TGTGCCACCAGCACCGGGACTAGCGGGGCCAATGAGCAGTTCTTC
14 | . | . | TRBJ1-6 | TRBV11-2 | CASSLSGDGSPLHF | TGTGCCAGCAGCTTATCCGGGGATGGATCACCCCTCCACTTT
9 | . | . | TRBJ2-1 | TRBV6-8 | CARLNEQFF | TGTGCCAGGTTAAATGAGCAGTTCTTC
15 | . | TRBD1 | TRBJ2-5 | TRBV27 | CASRTRTGTWETQYF | TGTGCCAGCAGAACCCGGACAGGGACTTGGGAGACCCAGTACTTC
16 | once | TRBD2 | TRBJ2-1 | TRBV15 | CATSRDGTGLENEQFF | TGTGCCACCAGCAGAGATGGAACGGGACTAGAAAATGAGCAGTTCTTC
16 | . | . | TRBJ2-7 | TRBV9 | CASSVLRDNRSYEQYF | TGTGCCAGCAGCGTACTCCGGGACAACCGTTCCTACGAGCAGTACTTC
14 | . | TRBD1 | TRBJ1-2 | TRBV4-1 | CASSQVLGGGGYTF | TGCGCCAGCAGCCAAGTCTTAGGGGGCGGCGGCTACACCTTC
13 | . | . | TRBJ2-7 | TRBV28 | CASSLSNSYEQSF | TGTGCCAGCAGTTTATCAAACAGCTACGAGCAGTCCTTC
14 | . | . | TRBJ2-7 | TRBV11-2 | CASSFGIEGSEQYF | TGTGCCAGCAGCTTCGGTATTGAGGGTTCCGAGCAGTACTTC
17 | . | TRBD1 | TRBJ1-2 | TRBV27 | CASRSSGDRGPNYGYTF | TGTGCCAGCAGAAGCAGTGGGGACAGGGGACCTAACTATGGCTACACCTTC
15 | . | . | TRBJ1-1 | TRBV29-1 | CSVGLRQAMNTEAFF | TGCAGCGTTGGCTTGAGACAAGCTATGAACACTGAAGCTTTCTTT
14 | . | . | TRBJ2-7 | TRBV7-2 | CASSLAGVKPRQYF | TGTGCCAGCAGCTTAGCGGGAGTAAAGCCTCGGCAGTACTTC
17 | . | TRBD2 | TRBJ2-7 | TRBV4-1 | CASSQGLAGVKAHEQYF | TGCGCCAGCAGCCAAGGGTTGGCGGGAGTCAAAGCCCACGAGCAGTACTTC
16 | . | TRBD2 | TRBJ2-1 | TRBV19 | CASSMYTSGGVNEQFF | TGTGCCAGTAGTATGTACACTAGCGGGGGGGTCAATGAGCAGTTCTTC
14 | few | . | TRBJ2-7 | TRBV7-9 | CSSSSDGHPGEQYF | TGTTCCAGCAGCTCAGACGGACATCCCGGCGAGCAGTACTTC
13 | . | . | TRBJ1-1 | TRBV25-1 | CASSEWGGTEAFF | TGTGCCAGCAGTGAATGGGGGGGCACTGAAGCTTTCTTT
13 | . | . | TRBJ2-7 | TRBV28 | CATTWPGTYEQYF | TGTGCCACCACGTGGCCGGGAACCTACGAGCAGTACTTC
19 | . | . | TRBJ1-5 | TRBV10-3 | CAISAQVGDEFYSNQPQHF | TGTGCCATCAGTGCCCAAGTAGGGGATGAATTTTATAGCAATCAGCCCCAGCATTTT
15 | . | . | TRBJ2-2 | TRBV6-5 | CASSKDSGNTGELFF | TGTGCCAGCAGTAAAGACAGTGGGAACACCGGGGAGCTGTTTTTT
11 | . | . | TRBJ1-1 | TRBV29-1 | CSVRTPNEAFF | TGCAGCGTTCGGACACCCAATGAAGCTTTCTTT
17 | . | . | TRBJ2-1 | TRBV28 | CASLPLGGTDSYNEQFF | TGTGCCAGCTTGCCCCTTGGGGGGACGGACTCCTACAATGAGCAGTTCTTC
18 | . | TRBD2 | TRBJ2-3 | TRBV7-6 | CASSPGLAGTRGSDTQYF | TGTGCCAGCAGCCCGGGACTAGCGGGAACACGGGGGTCGGATACGCAGTATTTT
17 | . | TRBD2 | TRBJ2-3 | TRBV10-1 | CASSPGLAGGKADTQYF | TGCGCCAGCAGTCCGGGACTAGCGGGAGGTAAAGCAGATACGCAGTATTTT
13 | . | . | TRBJ1-1 | TRBV28 | CASKGGAVTEAFF | TGTGCCAGTAAGGGGGGGGCGGTCACTGAAGCTTTCTTT
14 | . | . | TRBJ2-6 | TRBV29-1 | CSVRQSRGANVLTF | TGCAGCGTAAGACAGTCGCGCGGGGCCAACGTCCTGACTTTC
14 | . | . | TRBJ2-3 | TRBV5-1 | CASSFGEGTDTQYF | TGCGCCAGCAGCTTTGGGGAGGGCACAGATACGCAGTATTTT
15 | . | . | TRBJ1-3 | TRBV6-1 | CASSEGGPAGNTIYF | TGTGCCAGCAGTGAAGGAGGGCCGGCTGGAAACACCATATATTTT
15 | . | . | TRBJ1-1 | TRBV7-9 | CASSDQQGLNTEAFF | TGTGCCAGCAGCGACCAACAGGGCTTGAACACTGAAGCTTTCTTT
12 | . | . | TRBJ2-1 | TRBV7-9 | CASSLMGQEQFF | TGTGCCAGCAGCTTAATGGGGCAAGAGCAGTTCTTC
15 | few | TRBD2 | TRBJ2-5 | TRBV27 | CASSGTSGSQETQYF | TGTGCCAGCAGTGGGACTAGCGGGTCCCAAGAGACCCAGTACTTC
13 | few | TRBD1 | TRBJ2-7 | TRBV6-1 | CASRWTGAYEQYF | TGTGCCAGCAGGTGGACAGGGGCCTACGAGCAGTACTTC
14 | . | TRBD1 | TRBJ2-7 | TRBV4-1 | CASSQSDRGYEQYF | TGCGCCAGCAGCCAATCGGACAGGGGCTACGAGCAGTACTTC
18 | . | TRBD1 | TRBJ2-7 | TRBV27 | CASSLGRGQGGRSYEQYF | TGTGCCAGCAGCCTGGGTAGGGGACAGGGGGGGAGGTCCTACGAGCAGTACTTC
14 | once | TRBD1 | TRBJ1-2 | TRBV7-3 | CASSEQGAGDGYTF | TGTGCCAGCAGCGAACAGGGGGCAGGGGATGGCTACACCTTC
13 | . | . | TRBJ1-1 | TRBV14 | CASSSQGATEAFF | TGTGCCAGCAGCTCACAGGGTGCCACTGAAGCTTTCTTT
16 | . | TRBD1 | TRBJ1-2 | TRBV7-9 | CASSWTGASANYGYTF | TGTGCCAGCAGCTGGACAGGGGCGTCAGCTAACTATGGCTACACCTTC
14 | . | TRBD1 | TRBJ1-6 | TRBV7-6 | CASGQGTYNSPLHF | TGTGCCAGCGGACAGGGGACCTATAATTCACCCCTCCACTTT
16 | . | . | TRBJ2-1 | TRBV11-3 | CASSRDTGDSYNEQFF | TGTGCCAGCAGCCGAGATACGGGAGACTCCTACAATGAGCAGTTCTTC
14 | . | . | TRBJ2-3 | TRBV27 | CASSFGGVADTQYF | TGTGCCAGCAGTTTCGGAGGTGTGGCAGATACGCAGTATTTT
15 | . | TRBD1 | TRBJ1-2 | TRBV27 | CASRPLGQGKDGYTF | TGTGCCAGCCGACCGCTCGGACAGGGGAAGGATGGCTACACCTTC
16 | . | TRBD1 | TRBJ1-2 | TRBV19 | CASSRPRTGGDYGYTF | TGTGCCAGTAGTAGGCCTCGGACAGGGGGCGACTATGGCTACACCTTC
14 | . | TRBD2 | TRBJ2-5 | TRBV9 | CASSGTSGVETQYF | TGTGCCAGCAGCGGGACTAGCGGGGTAGAGACCCAGTACTTC
13 | . | . | TRBJ2-7 | TRBV5-4 | CASSLQGSYEQYF | TGTGCCAGCAGCTTGCAGGGCTCCTACGAGCAGTACTTC
15 | . | TRBD2 | TRBJ2-1 | TRBV9 | CASSVLAGYYNEQFF | TGTGCCAGCAGCGTACTAGCGGGATACTACAATGAGCAGTTCTTC
14 | . | . | TRBJ1-6 | TRBV7-8 | CASSLVGPNSPLHF | TGTGCCAGCAGCTTAGTTGGCCCTAATTCACCCCTCCACTTT
15 | once | . | TRBJ2-1 | TRBV5-6 | CASSPVGSSYNEQFF | TGTGCCAGCAGCCCAGTGGGGAGCTCCTACAATGAGCAGTTCTTC
15 | . | TRBD2 | TRBJ2-1 | TRBV9 | CASSEAGGMNNEQFF | TGTGCCAGCAGCGAAGCGGGGGGAATGAACAATGAGCAGTTCTTC
13 | . | . | TRBJ2-5 | TRBV7-3 | CASSLTRGETQYF | TGTGCCAGCAGCTTAACTAGAGGAGAGACCCAGTACTTC
12 | . | TRBD1 | TRBJ1-5 | TRBV28 | CASRDRGEPQHF | TGTGCCAGCAGGGACAGGGGGGAACCCCAGCATTTT
13 | . | . | TRBJ2-7 | TRBV11-2 | CASSSHPAGEQYF | TGTGCCAGCAGCTCTCACCCCGCGGGGGAGCAGTACTTC
13 | few | . | TRBJ1-1 | TRBV19 | CASSWRENTEAFF | TGTGCCAGTAGCTGGAGAGAGAACACTGAAGCTTTCTTT
13 | . | . | TRBJ1-5 | TRBV2 | CASRRAGLQPQHF | TGTGCCAGCAGGAGGGCTGGGCTTCAGCCCCAGCATTTT
16 | . | . | TRBJ2-2 | TRBV4-2 | CASSQAGLQRAGELFF | TGTGCCAGCAGCCAAGCCGGTCTCCAGCGGGCCGGGGAGCTGTTTTTT
14 | . | . | TRBJ1-5 | TRBV15 | CATSRDFTEQPQHF | TGTGCCACCAGCAGAGATTTCACTGAACAGCCCCAGCATTTT